This T cell receptor beta chain was obtained from a study of blood T cells in healthy people across ages. Together with a sample-barcoded 5' primer, a J-beta primer mix was included in a second PCR lasting about 7 to 11 cycles. Using its own MiXCR run on the 5' RACE reads, TCRdb lists one record per CDR3 protein. The sample has 900,000 to 950,000 distinct CDR3 sequences, about 27% seen once. This CDR3 spans 17 amino acids. The ends were cut back, 0 bases at V and 5 bases at J, with 19 bases in the middle. The germline gives CDR1 LGHDT, CDR2 YNNKEL (reference sequence). These data were also reused for a study on T cells of mothers and their children.

Sequenced input: blood. This receptor was taken from a woman between 40 and 55 years old in good health. The chain recombines TRBV3-1 with TRBJ1-2; D unresolved. The CDR3 here is CASSQESSGLFRYGYTF. The DNA for the CDR3 is TGTGCCAGCAGCCAAGAGTCGTCCGGGCTCTTTAGGTATGGCTACACCTTC.